A selection of T cell receptor beta chains follows, all from one sample in a study of blood T cell repertoires in COVID-19. Measured with immunoSEQ multiplex PCR; TCRdb has only the in-frame clones, and not every one. The sample holds 130,000 or so clones, 86% seen once. The sample consisted of peripheral blood. The receptors stem from a woman in her 70s with COVID-19, enrolled during active disease. Each CDR3 is given with its conserved first and last residue. The order of the fields is D gene, clone size, V gene, J gene, CDR3 DNA, CDR3 protein. The D gene is left open where the match is weak. Rows may omit the clone size; those that give it use once, few, many or a size class.

D: TRBD1; size: .; V: TRBV5-4; J: TRBJ2-5; DNA: TGTGCCAGCAGCTGGGGGGACAGGATACAAAAAGAGACCCAGTACTTC; CDR3: CASSWGDRIQKETQYF
D: TRBD1; size: .; V: TRBV19; J: TRBJ2-1; DNA: TGTGCCAGTAGTATCCTGGCCAACGAGGGGGCGCCGTTCTTC; CDR3: CASSILANEGAPFF
D: .; size: .; V: TRBV7-8; J: TRBJ1-4; DNA: TGTGCCAGCAGCTTTACGCCGCGTGCGTTTAATGAAAAACTGTTTTTT; CDR3: CASSFTPRAFNEKLFF
D: TRBD1; size: .; V: TRBV29-1; J: TRBJ2-2; DNA: TGCAGCGTACCTGGGACAGCGAACACCGGGGAGCTGTTTTTT; CDR3: CSVPGTANTGELFF
D: TRBD1; size: .; V: TRBV7-9; J: TRBJ1-2; DNA: TGTGCCAGCAGCTTAGTGACAGGGGGTTGGTATGGCTACACCTTC; CDR3: CASSLVTGGWYGYTF
D: TRBD1; size: .; V: TRBV6-6; J: TRBJ2-7; DNA: TGTGCCAGCAGTTACTCCGGGACAGGTAGATCCTACGAGCAGTACTTC; CDR3: CASSYSGTGRSYEQYF
D: .; size: .; V: TRBV28; J: TRBJ1-6; DNA: TGTGCCAGCAGTTTGGGAGGGAGGGCCAATTCACCCCTCCACTTT; CDR3: CASSLGGRANSPLHF
D: TRBD1; size: .; V: TRBV30; J: TRBJ2-3; DNA: TGTGCCTACTCGGGACAGGGGGGAACTACAAGCACAGATACGCAGTATTTT; CDR3: CAYSGQGGTTSTDTQYF
D: TRBD1; size: once; V: TRBV4-2; J: TRBJ2-2; DNA: TGTGCCAGCAGCATCAGACAGGGTGACACCGGGGAGCTGTTTTTT; CDR3: CASSIRQGDTGELFF
D: TRBD1; size: .; V: TRBV5-5; J: TRBJ1-1; DNA: TGTGCCAGCAGCCCGGACAGGGGGTTAGAAGCTTTCTTT; CDR3: CASSPDRGLEAFF
D: .; size: .; V: TRBV3-1/TRBV3-2; J: TRBJ2-5; DNA: TGTGCCAGCAGCTATCCGTCCGAGGCGACTCTAGAGACCCAGTACTTC; CDR3: CASSYPSEATLETQYF